The following is a T cell receptor (beta chain) sequence with its context. This entry comes from a study of OX40 agonist ivuxolimab in advanced cancers. The table came from immunoSEQ multiplex PCR; TCRdb's copy has only in-frame clones and leaves some out. The sample lists some 70,000 clones, roughly 86% occurring once. The CDR3 is 17 amino acids. Unmatched junction bases numbered 11, after V lost 2 bases and J lost 4 bases. Germline values: CDR1 MGHRA, CDR2 YSYEKL. The sequenced sample was CD4+ or CD8+ T cells sorted from blood, obtained in a trial of the OX40 agonist ivuxolimab. The V gene is TRBV4-1, the J gene TRBJ1-2, with TRBD1 matching 9 bases. The sequence was obtained from an adult with an advanced solid tumor such as melanoma, head and neck, liver or kidney cancer. CDR3 sequence reads: CASSQPVTGGAIYGYTF. CDR3 bases: TGCGCCAGCAGCCAACCAGTAACAGGGGGCGCCATCTATGGCTACACCTTC.